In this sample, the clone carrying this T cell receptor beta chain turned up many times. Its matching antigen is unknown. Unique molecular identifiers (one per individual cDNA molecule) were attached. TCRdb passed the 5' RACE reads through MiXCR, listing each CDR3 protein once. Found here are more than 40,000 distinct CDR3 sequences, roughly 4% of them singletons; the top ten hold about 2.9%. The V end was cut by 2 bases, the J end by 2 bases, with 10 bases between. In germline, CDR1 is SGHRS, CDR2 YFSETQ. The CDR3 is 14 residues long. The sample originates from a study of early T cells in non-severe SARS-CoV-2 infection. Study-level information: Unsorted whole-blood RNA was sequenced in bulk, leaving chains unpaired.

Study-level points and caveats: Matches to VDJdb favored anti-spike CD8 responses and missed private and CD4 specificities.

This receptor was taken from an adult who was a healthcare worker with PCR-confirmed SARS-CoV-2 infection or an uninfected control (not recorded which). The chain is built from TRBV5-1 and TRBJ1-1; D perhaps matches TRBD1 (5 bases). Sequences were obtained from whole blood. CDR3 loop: CASSFRGFNTEAFF. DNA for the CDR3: TGCGCCAGCAGCTTCCGGGGGTTTAACACTGAAGCTTTCTTT.